One and the same sample provided the 8 T cell receptor beta chains below, sequenced in a study of T cell repertoires in cytomegalovirus infection. For these TCRs, the target antigens are not known. TCRdb independently ran MiXCR on the reads; one entry per CDR3 protein. The repertoire holds about 310,000 distinct CDR3 sequences, with around 25% as singletons. The sequences come from cultured PBMCs, collected from culture after CMV antigen stimulation. Receptors were obtained from a human donor in good health (CMV status not recorded). Some clones in this sample may be carry-over from other donors' samples.

This sequence joins TRBV15 and TRBJ1-3, with D perhaps TRBD1 (5 bases). Looked up from germline, CDR1 is LNHNV and CDR2 is YYDKDF (reference sequence). With 0 bases removed from V and 5 bases from J, the gap between germline ends came to 17 bases. The CDR3 has 17 amino acids. The CDR3 spells CATSRDVGDLYRNTIYF. In DNA form, the CDR3 reads TGTGCCACCAGCAGAGACGTCGGGGACCTCTACAGAAACACCATATATTTT. Full variable domain (outside the CDR3, taken from reference TRBV15 and TRBJ1-3): DAMVIQNPRYQVTQFGKPVTLSCSQTLNHNVMYWYQQKSSQAPKLLFHYYDKDFNNEADTPDNFQSRRPNTSFCFLDIRSPGLGDTAMYLCATSRDVGDLYRNTIYFGEGSWLTVV.

This clonotype has just a few counts. The chain combines TRBV6-2 or TRBV6-3 with TRBJ2-1, with D possibly being TRBD2 (6 bases). From germline, CDR1 is MNHEY and CDR2 SVGEGT. The CDR3 spans 14 residues. Trimming took off 5 bases at V and 11 bases at J, with 19 bases between the two ends. The CDR3 protein is CASSRLYGTHKQFF. CDR3 in DNA: TGTGCCAGCAGTAGACTCTACGGGACTCATAAGCAGTTCTTC.

V usage is TRBV7-2 and J usage is TRBJ2-4; 10 bases are a match to TRBD2. From germline, CDR1 is SGHTA and CDR2 FQGNSA. V shed 0 bases, J shed 8 bases, and the junction held 4 bases outside the gene matches. This CDR3 has 15 amino acids. The CDR3, as DNA: TGTGCCAGCAGCTTAGCTCTAGCGGGAGAGGACATTCAGTACTTC. The encoded protein is CASSLALAGEDIQYF.

This clonotype was recorded at least ten times. The V and J genes are TRBV11-2 and TRBJ1-1; 10 positions agree with TRBD1. This CDR3 is 16 amino acids long. Germline V CDR1 and CDR2: SGHAT, FQNNGV. V was clipped by 5 bases and J by 7 bases; unmatched bases: 13. The CDR3, as DNA: TGTGCCAGCAGCCCCCGACAGGGGGCGAGAAAGGGTGAAGCTTTCTTT. Encoded protein: CASSPRQGARKGEAFF.

This chain uses TRBV27 with TRBJ2-1; 13 bases are shared with TRBD2. With V trimmed by 5 bases and J by 10 bases, 5 bases remained unmatched. The CDR3 spans 14 residues. CDR1 is MNHEY, CDR2 SMNVEV, per germline (reference sequence). CDR3 in amino acids: CASSPGLAGVEQFF. Written as DNA, the CDR3 is TGTGCCAGCAGTCCTGGACTAGCGGGAGTGGAGCAGTTCTTC.

This clonotype turned up a few times. V is TRBV12-3 or TRBV12-4 and J is TRBJ1-1, with D unclear. There are 13 residues in the CDR3. Trimming left V 9 bases short and J 3 bases short, with 14 bases between. CDR3 bases: TGTGCCAGTAGACCGATCGGGGACACTGAAGCTTTCTTT. Amino acid sequence: CASRPIGDTEAFF.

This clonotype was seen a few times. The rearrangement joins TRBV19 to TRBJ1-3, with D unresolved. Germline V gene lookup returns CDR1 LNHDA and CDR2 SQIVND (reference sequence). V was shortened by 7 bases and J by 4 bases, with 8 bases between the two germline ends. The CDR3 consists of 12 residues. DNA for the CDR3: TGTGCCAGTAACGGAATAGGAAACACCATATATTTT. This gives the protein CASNGIGNTIYF.

A few counts support this clonotype. The chain links TRBV28 to TRBJ2-7, with a tentative D call TRBD1 (6 bases). The germline V gene encodes CDR1 MDHEN and CDR2 SYDVKM. The CDR3 runs to 15 residues. V was shortened by 3 bases and J by 0 bases, with 12 bases between the two germline ends. The CDR3 sequence is CASSFRGIGSYEQYF. For the CDR3, the DNA is TGTGCCAGCAGTTTCAGGGGAATCGGCTCCTACGAGCAGTACTTC.